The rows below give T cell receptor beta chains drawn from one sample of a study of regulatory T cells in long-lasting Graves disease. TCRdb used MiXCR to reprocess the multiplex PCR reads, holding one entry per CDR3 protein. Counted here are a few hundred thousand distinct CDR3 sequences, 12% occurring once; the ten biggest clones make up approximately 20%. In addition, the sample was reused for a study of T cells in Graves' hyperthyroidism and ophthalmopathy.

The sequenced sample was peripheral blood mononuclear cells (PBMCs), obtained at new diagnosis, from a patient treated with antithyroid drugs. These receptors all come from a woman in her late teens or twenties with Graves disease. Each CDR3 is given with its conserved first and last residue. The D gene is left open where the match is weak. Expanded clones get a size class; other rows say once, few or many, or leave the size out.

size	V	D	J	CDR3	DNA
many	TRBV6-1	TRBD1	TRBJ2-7	CASEGQGHSSYEQYF	TGTGCCAGCGAGGGACAGGGGCATAGCTCCTACGAGCAGTACTTC
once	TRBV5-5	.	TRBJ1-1	CASSLEGKGTEAFF	TGTGCCAGCAGCTTGGAGGGGAAAGGCACTGAAGCTTTCTTT
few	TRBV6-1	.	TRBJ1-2	CASRPDRNNNYGYTF	TGTGCCAGCAGACCCGACAGAAACAATAACTATGGCTACACCTTC
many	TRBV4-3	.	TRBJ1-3	CASSQGVSGGNTIYF	TGCGCCAGCAGCCAAGGTGTGTCGGGTGGAAACACCATATATTTT
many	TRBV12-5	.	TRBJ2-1	CASGPLGAQQFF	TGTGCTAGTGGTCCCTTGGGGGCTCAGCAGTTCTTC
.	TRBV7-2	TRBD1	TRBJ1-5	CASSKQQGAQPQHF	TGTGCCAGCAGCAAACAACAGGGGGCCCAGCCCCAGCATTTT
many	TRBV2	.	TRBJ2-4	CASRQDTHIQYF	TGTGCCAGCAGACAGGATACCCACATTCAGTACTTC
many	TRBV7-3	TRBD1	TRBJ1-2	CASSPTGESSYGYTF	TGTGCCAGCAGCCCGACAGGGGAATCTAGCTATGGCTACACCTTC
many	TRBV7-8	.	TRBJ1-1	CASSVTTTNTEAFF	TGTGCCAGCAGCGTGACTACAACGAACACTGAAGCTTTCTTT
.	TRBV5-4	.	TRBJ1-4	CASSLSGSEKLFF	TGTGCCAGCAGCTTGTCGGGGTCCGAAAAACTGTTTTTT
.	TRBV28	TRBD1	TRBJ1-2	CASSFQQGDGYTF	TGTGCCAGCAGTTTTCAGCAGGGGGATGGCTACACCTTC
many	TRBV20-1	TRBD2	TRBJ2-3	CSARGGGTDTQYF	TGCAGTGCTCGGGGGGGGGGCACAGATACGCAGTATTTT
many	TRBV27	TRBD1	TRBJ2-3	CASGWDSQWGDTQYF	TGTGCCAGCGGGTGGGACAGCCAGTGGGGGGATACGCAGTATTTT
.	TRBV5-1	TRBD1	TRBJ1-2	CASSLVGQGLTF	TGCGCCAGCAGCTTGGTAGGACAGGGCCTAACCTTC
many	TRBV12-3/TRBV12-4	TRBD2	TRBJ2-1	CATSTSGKNEIYNEQFF	TGTGCCACATCGACTAGCGGGAAGAACGAGATCTACAATGAGCAGTTCTTC
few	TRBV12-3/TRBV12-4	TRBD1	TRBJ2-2	CASSLEKETGHTGELFF	TGTGCCAGCAGTTTAGAAAAGGAGACAGGGCACACCGGGGAGCTGTTTTTT
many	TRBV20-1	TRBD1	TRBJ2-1	CSAIIGTGGLNEQFF	TGCAGTGCCATTATCGGGACAGGGGGTCTTAATGAGCAGTTCTTC
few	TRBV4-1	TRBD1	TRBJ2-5	CASSHLPGQGGEETQYF	TGCGCCAGCAGCCATCTACCGGGACAGGGAGGAGAAGAGACCCAGTACTTC
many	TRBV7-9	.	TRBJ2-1	CASSSGLRRMFAYNEQFF	TGTGCCAGCAGCTCGGGACTCCGCCGTATGTTTGCCTACAATGAGCAGTTCTTC
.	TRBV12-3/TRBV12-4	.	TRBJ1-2	CASSLKRVGGYTF	TGTGCCAGCAGTTTAAAAAGGGTAGGAGGCTACACCTTC
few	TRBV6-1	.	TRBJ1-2	CASSERGGALIYGYTF	TGTGCCAGCAGCGAACGCGGGGGGGCCCTAATCTATGGCTACACCTTC
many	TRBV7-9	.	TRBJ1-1	CASSPPLLAGAFF	TGTGCCAGCAGTCCACCCCTGTTAGCCGGGGCTTTCTTT
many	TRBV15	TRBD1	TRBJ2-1	CATSILQGYGSIEQFF	TGTGCCACCAGCATCCTACAGGGGTACGGGTCCATCGAGCAGTTCTTC
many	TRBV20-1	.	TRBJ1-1	CSPILGRVTEAFF	TGCAGTCCCATTCTGGGCAGAGTCACTGAAGCTTTCTTT
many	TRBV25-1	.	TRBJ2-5	CASSEVGRGDQETQYF	TGTGCCAGCAGTGAAGTGGGTAGGGGGGACCAAGAGACCCAGTACTTC
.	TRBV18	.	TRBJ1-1	CASSPVPGGDTEAFF	TGTGCCAGCTCACCGGTCCCCGGTGGGGACACTGAAGCTTTCTTT
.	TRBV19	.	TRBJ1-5	CASIGAGFSNQPQHF	TGTGCCAGTATTGGGGCCGGGTTTAGCAATCAGCCCCAGCATTTT
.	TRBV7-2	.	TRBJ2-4	CASGSGVLAKNIQYF	TGTGCCAGCGGCTCTGGGGTTTTAGCCAAAAACATTCAGTACTTC
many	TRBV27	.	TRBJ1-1	CASSSLYTEAFF	TGTGCCAGCAGTTCCCTATACACTGAAGCTTTCTTT
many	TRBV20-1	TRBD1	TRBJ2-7	CSGGGQGTYEQYF	TGCAGTGGGGGGGGACAGGGGACCTACGAGCAGTACTTC
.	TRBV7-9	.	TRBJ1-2	CASSPSGKANYGYTF	TGTGCCAGCAGCCCCTCAGGGAAGGCTAACTATGGCTACACCTTC
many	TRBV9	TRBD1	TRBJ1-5	CASSEGTGVQPQHF	TGTGCCAGCAGCGAGGGGACAGGGGTACAGCCCCAGCATTTT
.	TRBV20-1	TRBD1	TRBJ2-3	CSAPTGGASDTQYF	TGCAGTGCTCCCACAGGGGGCGCATCAGATACGCAGTATTTT
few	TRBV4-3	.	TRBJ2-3	CASSQASRGGTDTQYF	TGCGCCAGCAGCCAAGCTAGTCGGGGAGGCACAGATACGCAGTATTTT
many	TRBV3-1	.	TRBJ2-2	CASSHLTGELFF	TGTGCCAGCAGCCACCTCACCGGGGAGCTGTTTTTT
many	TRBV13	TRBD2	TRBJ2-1	CASSASGSSYNEQFF	TGTGCCAGCAGCGCAAGCGGGAGCTCCTACAATGAGCAGTTCTTC
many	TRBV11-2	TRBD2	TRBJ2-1	CASSSRLAGQFF	TGTGCCAGCAGCTCCCGACTAGCCGGGCAGTTCTTC
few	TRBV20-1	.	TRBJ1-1	CSARVNQGTEAFF	TGCAGTGCTAGAGTTAACCAGGGCACTGAAGCTTTCTTT
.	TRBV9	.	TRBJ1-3	CASSVVGASPGAGNTIYF	TGTGCCAGCAGCGTAGTCGGAGCCTCTCCGGGGGCTGGAAACACCATATATTTT
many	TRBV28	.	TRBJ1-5	CASSLSPHFAPQHF	TGTGCCAGCAGTTTAAGTCCGCACTTCGCGCCCCAGCATTTT
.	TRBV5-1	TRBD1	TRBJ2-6	CASSLDRVYSGANVLTF	TGCGCCAGCAGCCTGGACAGGGTCTACTCTGGGGCCAACGTCCTGACTTTC
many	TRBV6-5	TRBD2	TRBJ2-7	CASSYSGGGGRYYEQYF	TGTGCCAGCAGTTATTCCGGTGGGGGAGGGCGTTACTACGAGCAGTACTTC
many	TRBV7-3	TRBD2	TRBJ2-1	CASSSGLEGYNEQFF	TGTGCCAGCAGCTCCGGACTAGAAGGGTACAATGAGCAGTTCTTC
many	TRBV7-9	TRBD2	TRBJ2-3	CASSLVAGAAGGRTDTQYF	TGTGCCAGCAGCTTAGTGGCCGGAGCGGCGGGGGGACGCACAGATACGCAGTATTTT
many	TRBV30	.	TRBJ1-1	CAWSSRTGGTEAFF	TGTGCCTGGAGCTCGAGGACCGGCGGGACTGAAGCTTTCTTT
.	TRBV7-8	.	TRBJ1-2	CASSLRGRDYGYTF	TGTGCCAGCAGCTTAAGGGGCAGGGACTATGGCTACACCTTC
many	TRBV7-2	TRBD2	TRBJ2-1	CASSTSGHNEQFF	TGTGCCAGCAGCACTAGCGGGCACAATGAGCAGTTCTTC
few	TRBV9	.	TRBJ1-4	CASSVLGPGDEKLFF	TGTGCCAGCAGCGTATTGGGACCAGGCGATGAAAAACTGTTTTTT
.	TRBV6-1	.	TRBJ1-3	CASRDSFSGNTIYF	TGTGCCAGCAGGGACAGTTTCTCTGGAAACACCATATATTTT
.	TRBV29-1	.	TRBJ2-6	CSVVWRGSSGANVLTF	TGCAGCGTTGTCTGGCGGGGTAGCTCTGGGGCCAACGTCCTGACTTTC
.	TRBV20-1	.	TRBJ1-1	CSAWGGRVTEAFF	TGCAGTGCTTGGGGGGGCCGAGTCACTGAAGCTTTCTTT
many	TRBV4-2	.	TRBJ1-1	CASSQEARGRTEAFF	TGTGCCAGCAGCCAAGAGGCCCGAGGGCGAACTGAAGCTTTCTTT
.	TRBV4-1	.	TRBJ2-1	CASRQGRGNEQFF	TGCGCCAGCAGACAGGGTAGGGGCAATGAGCAGTTCTTC
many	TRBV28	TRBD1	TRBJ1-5	CASSSGQGEAQPQHF	TGTGCCAGCAGTTCAGGACAGGGGGAAGCTCAGCCCCAGCATTTT
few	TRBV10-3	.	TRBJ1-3	CAISDYSVRTILSGNTIYF	TGTGCCATCAGTGATTATAGTGTCAGGACTATACTCTCTGGAAACACCATATATTTT
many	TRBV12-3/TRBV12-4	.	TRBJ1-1	CASSLPNINTEAFF	TGTGCCAGCAGTTTGCCCAACATCAACACTGAAGCTTTCTTT
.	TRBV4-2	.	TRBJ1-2	CASSQERTDNYGYTF	TGTGCCAGCAGCCAAGAGAGGACTGATAACTATGGCTACACCTTC